Below are 23 T cell receptor beta chains sequenced from a single sample in a study of cytomegalovirus exposure and HLA in healthy donors. The PCR employed 60 Vbeta primers together with 13 Jbeta primers. The table came from immunoSEQ multiplex PCR; TCRdb's copy has only in-frame clones and leaves some out. Found here are 150,000 to 200,000 clones, 65% to 90% of them singletons; the top ten hold roughly 1.8%. Sequenced material: PBMCs. All receptors derive from a young woman in good health and CMV-seronegative.

The chain joins TRBV6-1 to TRBJ1-5, with 7 bases identical to TRBD1. Trimming cost V 5 bases and J 6 bases; bases outside gene matches: 7. This CDR3 comprises 14 residues. Germline CDR1 and CDR2: MNHNS and SASEGT. In DNA, the CDR3 is TGTGCCAGCAGTACGCGACCAGGGGGTCAGCCCCAGCATTTT. This sequence encodes CASSTRPGGQPQHF.

The chain's CDR3 is CASSVEQINTEAFF. CDR3 DNA: TGTGCCAGCAGCGTAGAACAGATCAACACTGAAGCTTTCTTT. The rearrangement links TRBV9 to TRBJ1-1; D unresolved. V shed 0 bases and J shed 2 bases, with 8 bases lying between them. The length of the CDR3 is 14 residues. The germline CDR1 and CDR2 sequences are SGDLS and YYNGEE.

This chain connects TRBV7-6 to TRBJ2-2; possible D gene TRBD1, 5 bases. This CDR3 region has 15 residues. Germline V lookup: CDR1 SGHVS, CDR2 FNYEAQ. Trimming shortened V by 6 bases and J by 3 bases, and 14 bases separated the two germline ends. For the CDR3, the DNA is TGTGCCAGCAGTTCATGGCAGGGATACACCGGGGAGCTGTTTTTT. Translation gives CASSSWQGYTGELFF.

The gene calls are TRBV5-1 and TRBJ1-1; D gene ambiguous. This CDR3 spans 14 amino acids. Germline-derived CDR1 and CDR2 are SGHRS and YFSETQ. V was trimmed by 1 base and J by 1 base, leaving 8 bases between them. CDR3 in amino acids: CASSLHPGNTEAFF. The CDR3 region has the DNA TGCGCCAGCAGCTTGCATCCCGGGAACACTGAAGCTTTCTTT.

J is TRBJ2-5 and V is TRBV6-5, with D possibly being TRBD2 (5 bases). Germline CDR1 and CDR2: MNHEY and SVGAGI. The CDR3 totals 14 residues. V was clipped by 0 bases and J by 5 bases, with 10 bases between them. The CDR3 DNA sequence: TGTGCCAGCAGTTACTCCTGGACGGGGGAGACCCAGTACTTC. Protein sequence: CASSYSWTGETQYF.

This chain joins TRBV11-2 and TRBJ2-7; weak D call: TRBD1 (6 bases). Between the trimmed V and J ends, which lost 5 bases and 0 bases, there was a span of 11 bases. In germline, CDR1 is SGHAT, CDR2 FQNNGV. The length of the CDR3 is 14 residues. This chain's CDR3 is CASSGRDNSYEQYF. For the CDR3, the DNA is TGTGCCAGCAGCGGCCGGGACAACTCCTACGAGCAGTACTTC.

The rearrangement links TRBV18 to TRBJ2-7, with TRBD1 as a possible D gene (5 bases). The germline V and J ends were trimmed by 3 bases and 2 bases, with 14 bases remaining between them. CDR1 KGHSH and CDR2 LQKENI come from the germline V gene. The CDR3 contains 15 residues. CDR3 region: CASSPQGNPTYEQYF. The CDR3 coding sequence is TGTGCCAGCTCACCTCAGGGAAACCCTACCTACGAGCAGTACTTC.

This clone showed up just once. The CDR3 DNA follows: TGCAGTGCTACCCTAGAGGTTGAGCAGTTCTTC. Amino acid sequence: CSATLEVEQFF. The chain recombines TRBV20-1 with TRBJ2-1, with D hard to call. Trimming stripped 4 bases from V and 9 bases from J, with 10 bases between. The CDR3 spans 11 residues. Germline CDR1 DFQATT, CDR2 SNEGSKA (reference sequence).

This chain joins TRBV19 and TRBJ1-1; 8 positions agree with TRBD1. The germline CDR1 and CDR2 sequences are LNHDA and SQIVND (reference sequence). Germline trimming cut 4 bases from V and 1 base from J; bases unmatched to any gene: 2. The CDR3 totals 14 residues. CDR3 region: CASSKDRANTEAFF. The CDR3 nucleotides read TGTGCCAGTAGTAAGGACAGGGCGAACACTGAAGCTTTCTTT.

The chain has TRBV29-1 and TRBJ1-1; D not certain. The germline CDR1 and CDR2 sequences are SQVTM and ANQGSEA. The CDR3 covers 11 residues. V gave up 3 bases and J gave up 11 bases, with 13 bases separating them. For the CDR3, the DNA is TGCAGCGTTGAGGCCCTAGCGCCGGCTTTCTTT. This sequence encodes CSVEALAPAFF.

The rearrangement uses TRBV7-8 and TRBJ2-1; TRBD1 might be the D (5 bases). CDR3 size: 17 residues. In germline, CDR1 is SGHVS, CDR2 FQNEAQ. V was shortened by 2 bases and J by 4 bases, with 18 bases between the two germline ends. The CDR3 is CASSLLEQGSKYNEQFF. CDR3 bases: TGTGCCAGCAGCTTACTGGAGCAGGGATCAAAGTACAATGAGCAGTTCTTC.

The chain couples TRBV5-4 to TRBJ2-2, with TRBD2 as a possible D gene (6 bases). This CDR3 spans 19 amino acids. Germline assignment: CDR1 SGHNT and CDR2 YYREEE (reference sequence). V was clipped by 4 bases and J by 2 bases, with 24 bases between them. CDR3 sequence: CASSPEPGDRIINTGELFF. The CDR3 DNA reads as TGTGCCAGCAGCCCAGAGCCGGGGGATAGAATTATTAACACCGGGGAGCTGTTTTTT.

This clone appeared once. The rearrangement links TRBV9 to TRBJ1-2; TRBD1 matches at 9 bases. The CDR3 is 13 residues long. With V trimmed by 5 bases and J by 2 bases, 1 base remained unmatched. Germline-derived CDR1 and CDR2 are SGDLS and YYNGEE. As DNA, the CDR3 is TGTGCCAGCAGTGGACAGGGGAACTATGGCTACACCTTC. Translation: CASSGQGNYGYTF.

This clone has just a few counts. This chain uses TRBV6-4 with TRBJ2-7, with 10 bases identical to TRBD2. V shed 5 bases and J 5 bases; nucleotides not matched to a gene: 12. The CDR3 has 16 residues. Germline V gene data show CDR1 as MRHNA and CDR2 as SNTAGT. The CDR3 loop reads CASSHYLAGDRHEQYF. The CDR3, as DNA: TGTGCCAGCAGTCACTATCTAGCGGGAGATCGCCACGAGCAGTACTTC.

This clone occurred a few times. The rearrangement uses TRBV6-5 and TRBJ2-2; D not certain. Germline assignment: CDR1 MNHEY and CDR2 SVGAGI. This CDR3 has 12 amino acids. V gave up 7 bases and J gave up 6 bases, with 9 bases separating them. CDR3 bases: TGTGCCAGCACTCAGCGACCCGGGGAGCTGTTTTTT. Its protein is CASTQRPGELFF.

The chain combines TRBV29-1 with TRBJ2-5; D might be TRBD2 (7 bases). The CDR3 runs to 13 residues. Germline V lookup: CDR1 SQVTM, CDR2 ANQGSEA. Deletions cut 7 bases from V and 4 bases from J, with 16 bases between. The CDR3 bases are TGCAGCGCCCGGGGGGTAGGGGGAGAGACCCAGTACTTC. Protein: CSARGVGGETQYF.

J is TRBJ1-5 and V is TRBV27; unclear D gene. Germline assignment: CDR1 MNHEY and CDR2 SMNVEV (reference sequence). V lost 6 bases and J lost 2, with 14 bases in between. The CDR3 runs to 15 residues. The CDR3: CASRKLMGGNQPQHF. As DNA, the CDR3 is TGTGCCAGCAGGAAACTAATGGGTGGCAATCAGCCCCAGCATTTT.

This clone was seen only a few times. This rearrangement joins TRBV4-2 to TRBJ2-1; 8 bases align to TRBD2. CDR1 is LGHNA, CDR2 YNFKEQ, per germline. J was trimmed by 8 bases and V by 3 bases; bases with no gene match: 9. CDR3 size: 15 residues. The CDR3 spells CASSHSVGGGDEQFF. CDR3 nucleotide sequence: TGTGCCAGCAGCCACTCTGTCGGGGGGGGCGATGAGCAGTTCTTC.

The chain combines TRBV23-1 with TRBJ2-2; 8 positions agree with TRBD2. TRBV23-1 is known as an ORF, though its function is uncertain. Losses at the gene ends were 1 base for V and 7 bases for J; bases not matched to a gene: 8. This CDR3 has 16 amino acids. The DNA of the CDR3 is TGCGCCAGCAGTCAATGGCTACGCGGGAGGCACGGGGAGCTGTTTTTT. Protein sequence: CASSQWLRGRHGELFF.

The chain combines TRBV30 with TRBJ1-6; 9 bases agree with TRBD1. The CDR3 covers 18 residues. V lost 4 bases and J lost 6; bases outside the gene matches: 16. CDR1 and CDR2 from the germline V gene are GTSNPN and SVGIG (reference sequence). In DNA form, the CDR3 reads TGTGCCTGGACCCAGAGAACCGGACAGGGGAAGAGTAATTCACCCCTCCACTTT. Its translation is CAWTQRTGQGKSNSPLHF. The variable domain in full, with the rest retrieved from reference TRBV30 and TRBJ1-6, is SQTIHQWPATLVQPVGSPLSLECTVEGTSNPNLYWYRQAAGRGLQLLFYSVGIGQISSEVPQNLSASRPQDRQFILSSKKLLLSDSGFYLCAWTQRTGQGKSNSPLHFGNGTRLTVT.

The genes are TRBV7-6 and TRBJ1-5, with D maybe TRBD1 (6 bases). Trimming shortened V by 2 bases and J by 0 bases, and 14 bases separated the two germline ends. The CDR3 loop spans 17 amino acids. The germline CDR1 and CDR2 sequences are SGHVS and FNYEAQ. In DNA form, the CDR3 reads TGTGCCAGCAGCTTAAGATATTGGACAGATAGCAATCAGCCCCAGCATTTT. It specifies CASSLRYWTDSNQPQHF.

This rearrangement joins TRBV4-2 to TRBJ2-1, with 11 nucleotides matching TRBD2. The CDR3 loop spans 18 amino acids. The V segment lost 4 bases and the J segment 4 bases; nucleotides outside the gene matches: 12. Germline V CDR1 and CDR2: LGHNA, YNFKEQ. CDR3 in DNA: TGTGCCAGCAGCCCCCGGGGTAGCGGGAGGGCCGGGTACAATGAGCAGTTCTTC. Translating gives CASSPRGSGRAGYNEQFF.

The CDR3 sequence is CASSFSQGRSYNEQFF. CDR3 sequence (DNA): TGTGCCAGCAGCTTTAGCCAGGGCAGGTCCTACAATGAGCAGTTCTTC. The genes are TRBV7-9 and TRBJ2-1; maybe TRBD1 (5 bases). Trimming pared 3 bases from V and 1 base from J, leaving 13 bases between. Germline loops: CDR1 SEHNR, CDR2 FQNEAQ (reference sequence). This CDR3 region has 16 residues.